These 5 T cell receptor beta chains originate from one sample sequenced in a study of chemoradiotherapy in HPV16-positive cancers. The data were produced by immunoSEQ multiplex PCR, yet TCRdb's version contains in-frame clones alone and is incomplete. The profile shows some 7,300 clones, 70% to 90% of them singletons. Sampling was performed from a patient who underwent chemoradiotherapy. The source is a human donor with HPV-associated anogenital cancer.

The chain has TRBV9 and TRBJ2-7, with 11 nucleotides matching TRBD2. The CDR3 consists of 16 residues. Trimming took 0 bases from V and 6 from J; bases not matched to a gene: 8. The germline V gene has CDR1 SGDLS and CDR2 YYNGEE. CDR3 nucleotides: TGTGCCAGCAGCGTAGGACTAGCGGGATCTTGGGGCGAGCAGTACTTC. This codes for CASSVGLAGSWGEQYF. Full variable domain (rest looked up from reference TRBV9 and TRBJ2-7): DSGVTQTPKHLITATGQRVTLRCSPRSGDLSVYWYQQSLDQGLQFLIQYYNGEERAKGNILERFSAQQFPDLHSELNLSSLELGDSALYFCASSVGLAGSWGEQYFGPGTRLTVT.

The chain links TRBV5-1 to TRBJ1-1, with TRBD1 matching 8 bases. This CDR3 is 16 amino acids long. CDR1 is SGHRS, CDR2 YFSETQ, per germline. After removal of 4 bases from V and 0 bases from J, the junction contained 8 bases not matched to a gene. CDR3 in DNA: TGCGCCAGCAGCACGGGACAGGCATTCATGAACACTGAAGCTTTCTTT. Its protein product is CASSTGQAFMNTEAFF.

This clone showed up just a few times. The chain links TRBV6-4 to TRBJ2-3; D is ambiguous. Germline V gene data show CDR1 as MRHNA and CDR2 as SNTAGT. The CDR3 loop spans 13 amino acids. Trimming stripped 2 bases from V and 2 bases from J, with 5 bases between. This chain's CDR3 is CASSDKSTDTQYF. The CDR3 DNA is TGTGCCAGCAGTGACAAGTCCACAGATACGCAGTATTTT.

V is TRBV6-1 and J is TRBJ1-2; no reliable D call. There are 11 residues in the CDR3. Looked up from germline, CDR1 is MNHNS and CDR2 is SASEGT. The ends were cut back, 6 bases at V and 4 bases at J, with 6 bases in the middle. The CDR3 nucleotides read TGTGCCAGCAGGGGTGGCTATGGCTACACCTTC. Its translation: CASRGGYGYTF.

The chain combines TRBV5-4 with TRBJ2-5; 10 positions match TRBD2. V was pared by 3 bases and J by 4 bases, with 6 bases of the junction left unmatched. CDR3 length: 15 residues. Germline V gene lookup returns CDR1 SGHNT and CDR2 YYREEE (reference sequence). The CDR3 DNA sequence: TGTGCCAGCAGCTCGAGCGGGGGGGCGGTAGAGACCCAGTACTTC. This encodes CASSSSGGAVETQYF.